This TCR beta chain derives from a study of response to subunit inactivated influenza vaccine. Study findings and constraints: T cells newly recruited by each seasonal influenza vaccination are few, the authors suggested.

The table lists this clonotype with a few counts. The antigen remains unidentified. TCRdb ran MiXCR on the RT-PCR reads and lists one entry per CDR3 protein. The sample yields about 160,000 distinct CDR3 sequences, approximately 11% seen once. This CDR3 has 16 residues. The ends lost 4 bases at V and 0 bases at J; junction bases unmatched: 11. CDR1 is DFQATT, CDR2 SNEGSKA, per germline (reference sequence). This material consisted of non-naive T cells sorted from PBMCs, taken more than 35 days after vaccination. The TCR originated in a man aged 50-59 years who received an inactivated influenza vaccine. The V gene is TRBV20-1, the J gene TRBJ2-7; 8 nucleotides align to TRBD1. CDR3 sequence (DNA): TGCAGTGCTAACGCAGTGGGACAGGTTATCTCCTACGAGCAGTACTTC. Protein product: CSANAVGQVISYEQYF.